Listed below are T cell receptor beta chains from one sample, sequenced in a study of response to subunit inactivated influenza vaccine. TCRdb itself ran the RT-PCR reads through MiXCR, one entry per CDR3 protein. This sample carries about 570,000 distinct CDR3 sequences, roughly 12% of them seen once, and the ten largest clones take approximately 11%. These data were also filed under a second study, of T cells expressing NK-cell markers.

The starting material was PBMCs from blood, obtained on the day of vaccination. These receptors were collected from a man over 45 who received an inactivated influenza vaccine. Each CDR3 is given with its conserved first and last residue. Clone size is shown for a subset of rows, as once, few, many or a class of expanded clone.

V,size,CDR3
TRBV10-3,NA,CAISGSGPNEKLFF
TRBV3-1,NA,CASSQLDRPGEQYF
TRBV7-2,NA,CASSRWGGSYNEQFF
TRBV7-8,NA,CASSLLLLPYNEQFF
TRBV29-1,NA,CSVGYRANTGELFF
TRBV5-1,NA,CASSMGAGGVDYEQYF
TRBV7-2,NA,CASSWLWAASTDKQYF
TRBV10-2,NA,CASSEESGGRYEQFF
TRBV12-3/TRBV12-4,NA,CASSTGTGSKQQFF
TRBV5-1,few,CASSPRIWTGMNTEAFF
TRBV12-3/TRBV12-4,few,CASSSPKRHEAFF
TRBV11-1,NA,CASSNGLAENTGELFF
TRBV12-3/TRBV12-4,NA,CASSLGGGKGTEAFF
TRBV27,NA,CASIFIPDLTQETQYF
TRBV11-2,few,CASSRERLGTVTLF
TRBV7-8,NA,CASSLRQVQTDTQYF
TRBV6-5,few,CASSYSGLAGASEQYF
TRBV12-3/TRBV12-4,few,CASSSGTGLSYTF
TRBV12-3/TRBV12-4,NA,CASGGPGTEQYF
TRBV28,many,CASSSFFMSSTDTQYF
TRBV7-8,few,CASSWGAGTGELFF
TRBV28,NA,CASSAGPTLLVELFF
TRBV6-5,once,CASSYSMRGQDTGELFF
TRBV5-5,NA,CASSWRPSAYEQFF
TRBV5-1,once,CASSLEGPLAGNSGANVLTF
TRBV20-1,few,CSAPLIDTEAFF
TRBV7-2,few,CASSLGRYNYGYTF
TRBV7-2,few,CASTVTGMSYEQYF
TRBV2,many,CASSEVRGLAGGEQYF
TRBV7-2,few,CASSPFSTGTTSYEQYF
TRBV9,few,CASSVAPGLAGRETQYF
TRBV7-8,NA,CASSLALTGLLEQYF
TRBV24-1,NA,CATSDSRDGPSHNEQFF
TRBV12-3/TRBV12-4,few,CASSAVGYEQYF
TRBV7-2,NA,CASSRTFDSYEQYF
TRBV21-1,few,CASSNVETPSETQYF
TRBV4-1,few,CASSQVTAGLGETQYF
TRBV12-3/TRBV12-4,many,CASSSGTDKPQHF